The 17 T cell receptor beta chains reported below all come from one sample, sequenced in a study of CD8+CD57+ T cells in acquired aplastic anemia. For CDR3 and TCR beta VDJ profiling, genomic DNA was the template used. Using its own MiXCR run on the reads, TCRdb lists one record per CDR3 protein. The sample comprises under 200,000 distinct CDR3 sequences, about two thirds of which are singletons, and about 50% rests with the top ten. Sequencing involved patients with CD8+CD57+ cell expansion previously shown by flow cytometry. The specimen was sorted CD4+, CD8+, or CD8+CD57+ T cells (not recorded which) from PBMCs. Source of these receptors: a human donor with aplastic anemia.

The rearrangement links TRBV12-3 or TRBV12-4 to TRBJ2-7; TRBD1 agrees at 7 bases. The CDR3 consists of 14 residues. The J segment lost 5 bases and the V segment lost 4 bases, leaving 8 bases of the junction unmatched. CDR3 residues: CASSSRTGTDEQYF. CDR3 sequence (DNA): TGTGCCAGCAGTTCCCGGACAGGTACCGACGAGCAGTACTTC.

This clonotype was detected only once. One junction end does not reproduce the germline sequence, and a read error may be involved. This rearrangement joins TRBV15 to TRBJ1-4; D not certain. The CDR3 runs to 12 residues. Per the germline V gene, CDR1 is LNHNV and CDR2 is YYDKDF (reference sequence). The CDR3: CSTSQYNEKLFF. The CDR3 DNA follows: TGTTCCACCAGCCAGTACAATGAAAAACTGTTTTTT.

CDR3 sequence reads: CASSYDADTQYF. The CDR3 DNA follows: TGCGCCAGCAGCTACGACGCAGATACGCAGTATTTT. The rearrangement uses TRBV5-1 and TRBJ2-3, with D unresolved. The ends were cut back, 3 bases at V and 4 bases at J, with 6 bases in the middle. CDR3 length: 12 amino acids. CDR1 and CDR2 (germline): SGHRS, YFSETQ.

This rearrangement joins TRBV6-5 to TRBJ1-5; 7 bases are shared with TRBD1. J lost 8 bases, V lost 6 bases, and 7 bases had no gene match. Germline CDR1 is MNHEY and CDR2 is SVGAGI. The CDR3 is 13 residues long. Here the CDR3 DNA reads TGTGCCAGCAGACAGGGGAGGGATAAGCCCCAGCATTTT. Residues: CASRQGRDKPQHF.

The chain recombines TRBV20-1 with TRBJ2-1; maybe TRBD1 (6 bases). This CDR3 region has 13 residues. V shed 2 bases and J shed 9 bases, with 14 bases lying between them. Germline CDR1 reads DFQATT; CDR2 reads SNEGSKA (reference sequence). The CDR3 is CSARTQGISEQFF. The CDR3, as DNA: TGCAGTGCTAGAACGCAGGGGATCAGTGAGCAGTTCTTC.

The chain has TRBV5-5 and TRBJ1-6; no firm D call. The V gene lost 0 bases and the J gene lost 10 bases, with 14 bases spanning the gap. CDR3 size: 15 residues. Germline loops: CDR1 SGHKS, CDR2 YYEKEE (reference sequence). Written as DNA, the CDR3 is TGTGCCAGCAGCTTGGAGGCCGCGTACGGGTCACCCCTCCACTTT. This encodes CASSLEAAYGSPLHF.

This clonotype has a handful of counts. This chain links TRBV15 with TRBJ2-5; D call uncertain. The CDR3 is 15 amino acids. V was clipped by 3 bases and J by 4 bases, with 15 bases between them. Germline assignment: CDR1 LNHNV and CDR2 YYDKDF (reference sequence). CDR3 nucleotide sequence: TGTGCCACCAGCAGTGTCGCATTGGTCGGAGAGACCCAGTACTTC. It translates to CATSSVALVGETQYF.

The chain links TRBV7-3 to TRBJ1-1, with 8 bases aligning to TRBD1. J gave up 3 bases and V 5 bases, and 8 bases lay outside the gene matches. The CDR3 is 15 residues long. Germline V CDR1 and CDR2: SGHTA, FQGTGA. The CDR3 protein is CASSPGQAMDTEAFF. The DNA of the CDR3 is TGTGCCAGCAGCCCGGGACAGGCCATGGACACTGAAGCTTTCTTT.

Turning to this clonotype: The CDR3 end shows no conserved phenylalanine or tryptophan, and so a read error is likely. The V call is TRBV5-1, the J call TRBJ2-7; TRBD2 agrees at 14 bases. Trimming took 4 bases from V and 2 from J; bases not matched to a gene: 8. Germline lookup yields CDR1 SGHRS and CDR2 YFSETQ. The CDR3 covers 17 residues. The CDR3 reads CASSVGLAGATPYEQYL. The CDR3 DNA reads TGCGCCAGCAGCGTGGGACTAGCGGGGGCGACCCCCTACGAGCAGTACTTA.

The gene calls are TRBV11-2 and TRBJ1-6; the D is unclear. Germline CDR1 reads SGHAT; CDR2 reads FQNNGV. V dropped 1 base and J dropped 8 bases, with 6 bases sitting between them. The CDR3 runs to 13 residues. The DNA for the CDR3 is TGTGCCAGCAGCTTAGGGGGTTATTCACCCCTCCACTTT. Translated, it gives CASSLGGYSPLHF.

The count of this clonotype is one. The V and J genes are TRBV20-1 and TRBJ2-2; maybe TRBD2 (7 bases). Germline CDR1 and CDR2: DFQATT and SNEGSKA (reference sequence). CDR3 length equals 17 residues. Between the trimmed V and J ends, which lost 6 bases and 0 bases, there was a span of 20 bases. For the CDR3, the DNA is TGCAGTGCACCGAGGGAGGGGGAGGCCCCGAACACCGGGGAGCTGTTTTTT. It codes for CSAPREGEAPNTGELFF.

The genes are TRBV2 and TRBJ2-7; TRBD1 matches at 12 bases. The CDR3 contains 13 residues. Germline CDR1 reads SNHLY; CDR2 reads FYNNEI. Trimming at V came to 6 bases and at J to 5 bases, leaving 2 bases not matched to a gene. Here the CDR3 reads CASRGTGGHEQYF. The CDR3 DNA reads as TGTGCCAGCAGGGGGACAGGGGGCCACGAGCAGTACTTC. The entire variable domain, with the rest obtained from reference TRBV2 and TRBJ2-7, is as follows: EPEVTQTPSHQVTQMGQEVILRCVPISNHLYFYWYRQILGQKVEFLVSFYNNEISEKSEIFDDQFSVERPDGSNFTLKIRSTKLEDSAMYFCASRGTGGHEQYFGPGTRLTVT.

The chain combines TRBV20-1 with TRBJ2-7; 10 bases fit TRBD2. CDR1 is DFQATT, CDR2 SNEGSKA, per germline (reference sequence). The CDR3 totals 16 residues. Losses at the gene ends were 0 bases for V and 9 bases for J; bases not matched to a gene: 14. The CDR3 nucleotides read TGCAGTGCTAGAGACTTAACCGGGACTAGCGCCTTTGGGCAGTACTTC. Translated, it gives CSARDLTGTSAFGQYF.

This clonotype was seen only a few times. The rearrangement joins TRBV12-3 or TRBV12-4 to TRBJ1-2; TRBD1 aligns across 11 bases. This CDR3 comprises 12 residues. V gave up 8 bases and J gave up 6 bases; unmatched junction bases: 2. CDR3 sequence (DNA): TGTGCCAGCGGGACAGGGGGGAATGGCTACACCTTC. Translating gives CASGTGGNGYTF.

This sequence joins TRBV7-9 and TRBJ1-2; no clear D gene. Trimming shortened V by 1 base and J by 7 bases, and 7 bases separated the two germline ends. This CDR3 has 12 residues. Germline V gene data show CDR1 as SEHNR and CDR2 as FQNEAQ (reference sequence). The CDR3 loop reads CASSLEDFGYTF. CDR3 coding DNA: TGTGCCAGCAGCTTAGAAGATTTTGGCTACACCTTC.

The V call is TRBV20-1, the J call TRBJ2-2; D is perhaps TRBD1 (5 bases). The germline V and J ends were trimmed by 3 bases and 5 bases, with 10 bases remaining between them. The germline gives CDR1 DFQATT, CDR2 SNEGSKA (reference sequence). There are 13 residues in the CDR3. The CDR3 spells CSARLQVTGELFF. CDR3 coding DNA: TGCAGTGCTAGGTTACAGGTAACCGGGGAGCTGTTTTTT.

This clonotype has a single count. The chain employs TRBV20-1 and TRBJ1-5; D is unclear. Germline V gene sequence: CDR1 DFQATT, CDR2 SNEGSKA (reference sequence). The CDR3 is 13 residues long. Deletions cut 2 bases from V and 0 bases from J, with 5 bases between. CDR3 in DNA: TGCAGTGCTAGACTGGGTAGCAATCAGCCCCAGCATTTT. Its translation: CSARLGSNQPQHF.